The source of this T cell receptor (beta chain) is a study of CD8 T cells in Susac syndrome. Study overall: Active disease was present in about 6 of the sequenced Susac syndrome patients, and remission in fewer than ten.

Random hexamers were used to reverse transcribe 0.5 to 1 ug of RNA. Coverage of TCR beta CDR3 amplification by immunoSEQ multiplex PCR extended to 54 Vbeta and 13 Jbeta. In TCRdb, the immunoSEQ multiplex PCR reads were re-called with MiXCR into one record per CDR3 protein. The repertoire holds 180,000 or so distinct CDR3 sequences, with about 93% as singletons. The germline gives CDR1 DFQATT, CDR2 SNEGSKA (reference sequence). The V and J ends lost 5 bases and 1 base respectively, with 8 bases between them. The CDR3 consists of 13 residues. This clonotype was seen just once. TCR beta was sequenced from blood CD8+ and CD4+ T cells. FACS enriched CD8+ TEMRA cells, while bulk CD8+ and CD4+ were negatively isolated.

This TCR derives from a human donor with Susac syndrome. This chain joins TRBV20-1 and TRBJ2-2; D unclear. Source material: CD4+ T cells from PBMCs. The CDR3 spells CSAPKMNTGELFF. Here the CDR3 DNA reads TGCAGTGCTCCGAAGATGAACACCGGGGAGCTGTTTTTT.